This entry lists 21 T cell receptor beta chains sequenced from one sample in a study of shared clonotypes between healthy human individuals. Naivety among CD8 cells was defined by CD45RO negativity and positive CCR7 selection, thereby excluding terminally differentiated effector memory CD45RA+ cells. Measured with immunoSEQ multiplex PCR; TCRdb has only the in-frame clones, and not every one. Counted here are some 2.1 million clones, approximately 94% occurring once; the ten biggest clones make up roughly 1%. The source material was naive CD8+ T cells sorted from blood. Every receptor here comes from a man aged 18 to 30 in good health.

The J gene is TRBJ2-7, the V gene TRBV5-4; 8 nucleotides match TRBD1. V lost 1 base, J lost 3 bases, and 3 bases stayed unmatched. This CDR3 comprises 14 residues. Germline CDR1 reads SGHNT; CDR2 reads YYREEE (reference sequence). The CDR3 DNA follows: TGTGCCAGCAGCTTGACGGACAGGGACTACGAGCAGTACTTC. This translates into CASSLTDRDYEQYF.

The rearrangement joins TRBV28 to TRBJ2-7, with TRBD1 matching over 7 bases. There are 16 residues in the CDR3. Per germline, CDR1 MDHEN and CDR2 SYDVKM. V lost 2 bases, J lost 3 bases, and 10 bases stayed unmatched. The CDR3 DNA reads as TGTGCCAGCAGTTTACTCCCAGGGGGAAGCAACTACGAGCAGTACTTC. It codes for CASSLLPGGSNYEQYF.

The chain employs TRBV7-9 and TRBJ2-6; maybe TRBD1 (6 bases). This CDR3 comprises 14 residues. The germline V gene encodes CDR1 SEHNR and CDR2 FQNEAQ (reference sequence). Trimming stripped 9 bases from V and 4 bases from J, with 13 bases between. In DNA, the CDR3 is TGTGCCAGAGACACAGGGTCCGGGGCCAACGTCCTGACTTTC. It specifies CARDTGSGANVLTF.

CDR3 in amino acids: CASSISPDNEQFF. The CDR3 DNA reads TGTGCCAGTAGTATTTCACCCGACAATGAGCAGTTCTTC. The chain links TRBV19 to TRBJ2-1, with D hard to call. Between the trimmed V and J ends, which lost 3 bases and 5 bases, there was a span of 8 bases. This CDR3 region has 13 residues. Per the germline V gene, CDR1 is LNHDA and CDR2 is SQIVND (reference sequence).

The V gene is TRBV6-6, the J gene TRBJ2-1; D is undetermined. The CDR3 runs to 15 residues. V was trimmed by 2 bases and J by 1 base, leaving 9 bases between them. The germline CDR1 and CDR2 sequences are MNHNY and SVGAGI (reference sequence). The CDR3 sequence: CASSYEEWSYNEQFF. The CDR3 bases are TGTGCCAGCAGTTACGAAGAGTGGTCCTACAATGAGCAGTTCTTC.

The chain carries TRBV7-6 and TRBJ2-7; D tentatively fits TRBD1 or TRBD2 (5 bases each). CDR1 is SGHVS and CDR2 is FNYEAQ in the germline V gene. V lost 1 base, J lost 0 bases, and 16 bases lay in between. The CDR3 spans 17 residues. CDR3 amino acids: CASSLELYGASSYEQYF. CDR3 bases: TGTGCCAGCAGCTTAGAGTTATACGGGGCAAGCTCCTACGAGCAGTACTTC.

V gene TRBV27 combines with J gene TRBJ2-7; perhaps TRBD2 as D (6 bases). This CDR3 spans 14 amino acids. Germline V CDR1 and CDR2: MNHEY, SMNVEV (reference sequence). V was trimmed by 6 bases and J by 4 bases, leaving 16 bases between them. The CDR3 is CASSSGSLGYEQYF. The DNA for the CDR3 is TGTGCCAGCAGCTCCGGGAGCCTCGGTTACGAGCAGTACTTC.

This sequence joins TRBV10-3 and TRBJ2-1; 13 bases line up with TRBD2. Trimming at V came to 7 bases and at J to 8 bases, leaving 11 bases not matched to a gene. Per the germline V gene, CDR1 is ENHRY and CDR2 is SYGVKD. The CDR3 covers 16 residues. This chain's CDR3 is CAITDSGTSGTHEQFF. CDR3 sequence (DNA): TGTGCCATCACCGACTCTGGGACTAGCGGGACTCATGAGCAGTTCTTC.

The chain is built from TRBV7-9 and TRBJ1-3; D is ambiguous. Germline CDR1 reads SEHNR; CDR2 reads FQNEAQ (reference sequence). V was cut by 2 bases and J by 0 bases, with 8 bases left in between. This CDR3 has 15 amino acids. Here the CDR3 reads CASSLRDDSGNTIYF. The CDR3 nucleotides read TGTGCCAGCAGCTTACGTGACGACTCTGGAAACACCATATATTTT.

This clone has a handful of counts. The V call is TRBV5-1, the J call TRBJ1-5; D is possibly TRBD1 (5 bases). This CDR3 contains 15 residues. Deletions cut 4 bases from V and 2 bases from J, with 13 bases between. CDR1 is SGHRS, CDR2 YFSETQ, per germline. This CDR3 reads CASSPGHTGNQPQHF. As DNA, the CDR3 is TGCGCCAGCAGCCCTGGACATACGGGCAATCAGCCCCAGCATTTT.

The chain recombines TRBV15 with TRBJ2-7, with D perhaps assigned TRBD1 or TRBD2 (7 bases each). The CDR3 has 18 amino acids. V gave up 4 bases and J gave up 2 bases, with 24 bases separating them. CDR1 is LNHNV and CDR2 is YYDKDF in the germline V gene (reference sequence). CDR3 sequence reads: CATSTVFFWQGGTYEQYF. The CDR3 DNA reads TGTGCCACCAGCACAGTTTTTTTCTGGCAGGGGGGGACCTACGAGCAGTACTTC. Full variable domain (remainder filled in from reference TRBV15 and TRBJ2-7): DAMVIQNPRYQVTQFGKPVTLSCSQTLNHNVMYWYQQKSSQAPKLLFHYYDKDFNNEADTPDNFQSRRPNTSFCFLDIRSPGLGDTAMYLCATSTVFFWQGGTYEQYFGPGTRLTVT.

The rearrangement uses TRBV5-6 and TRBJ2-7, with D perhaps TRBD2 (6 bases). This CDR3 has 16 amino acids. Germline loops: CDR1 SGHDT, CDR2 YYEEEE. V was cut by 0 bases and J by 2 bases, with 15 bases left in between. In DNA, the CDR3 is TGTGCCAGCAGCTTGGAAATAGCGGAAAACCCCTACGAGCAGTACTTC. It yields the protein CASSLEIAENPYEQYF.

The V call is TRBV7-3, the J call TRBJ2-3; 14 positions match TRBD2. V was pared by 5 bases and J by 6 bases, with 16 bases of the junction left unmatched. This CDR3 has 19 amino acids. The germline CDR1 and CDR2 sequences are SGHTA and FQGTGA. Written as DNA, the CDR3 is TGTGCCAGCAGCGCGGAGCCGGGACTAGCGGGGGTGGATTTGGATACGCAGTATTTT. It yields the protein CASSAEPGLAGVDLDTQYF.

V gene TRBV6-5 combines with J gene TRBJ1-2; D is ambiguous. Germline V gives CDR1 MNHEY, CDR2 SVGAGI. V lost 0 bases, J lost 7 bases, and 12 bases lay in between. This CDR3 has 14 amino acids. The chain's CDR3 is CASSYSTRGAGYTF. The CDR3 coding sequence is TGTGCCAGCAGTTACTCGACGCGGGGTGCTGGCTACACCTTC.

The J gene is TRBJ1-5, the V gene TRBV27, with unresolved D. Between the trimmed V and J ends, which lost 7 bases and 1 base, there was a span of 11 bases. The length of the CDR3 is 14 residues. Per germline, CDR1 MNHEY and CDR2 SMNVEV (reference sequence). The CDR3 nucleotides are TGTGCCAGCAACCCCATAGGGAGCAATCAGCCCCAGCATTTT. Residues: CASNPIGSNQPQHF.

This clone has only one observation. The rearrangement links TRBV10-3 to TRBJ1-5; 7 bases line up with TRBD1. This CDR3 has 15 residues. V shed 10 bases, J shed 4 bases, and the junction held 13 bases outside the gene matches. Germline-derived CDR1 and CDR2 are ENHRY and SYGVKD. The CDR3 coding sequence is TGTGCCACCCGGGACGGGACAGTTCCTAATCAGCCCCAGCATTTT. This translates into CATRDGTVPNQPQHF.

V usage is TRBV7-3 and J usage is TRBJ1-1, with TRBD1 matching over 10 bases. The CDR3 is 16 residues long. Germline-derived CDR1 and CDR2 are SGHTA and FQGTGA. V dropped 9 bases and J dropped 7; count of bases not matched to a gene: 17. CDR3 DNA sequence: TGTGCCAGTTCTCCACCGGGACAGGGGCGTTTAGGTGAAGCTTTCTTT. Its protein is CASSPPGQGRLGEAFF.

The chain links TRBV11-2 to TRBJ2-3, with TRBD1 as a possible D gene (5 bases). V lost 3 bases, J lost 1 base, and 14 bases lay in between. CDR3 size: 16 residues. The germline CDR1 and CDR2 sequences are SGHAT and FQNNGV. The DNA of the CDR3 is TGTGCCAGCAGCTTTAGGGGTAGAGAGGGCACAGATACGCAGTATTTT. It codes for CASSFRGREGTDTQYF. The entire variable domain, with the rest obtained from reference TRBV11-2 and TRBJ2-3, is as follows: EAGVAQSPRYKIIEKRQSVAFWCNPISGHATLYWYQQILGQGPKLLIQFQNNGVVDDSQLPKDRFSAERLKGVDSTLKIQPAKLEDSAVYLCASSFRGREGTDTQYFGPGTRLTVL.

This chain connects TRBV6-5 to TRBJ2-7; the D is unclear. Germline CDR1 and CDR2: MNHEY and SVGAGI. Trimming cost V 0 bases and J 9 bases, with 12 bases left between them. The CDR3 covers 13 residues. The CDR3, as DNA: TGTGCCAGCAGTTACTCCGGCCCGATAGGGCAGTACTTC. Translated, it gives CASSYSGPIGQYF.

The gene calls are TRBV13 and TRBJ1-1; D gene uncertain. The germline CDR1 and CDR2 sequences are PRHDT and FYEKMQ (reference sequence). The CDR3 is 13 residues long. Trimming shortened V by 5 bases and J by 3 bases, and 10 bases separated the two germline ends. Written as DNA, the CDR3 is TGTGCCAGCAGCAAAGTGATGGACACTGAAGCTTTCTTT. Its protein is CASSKVMDTEAFF. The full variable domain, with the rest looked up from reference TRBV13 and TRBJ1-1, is AAGVIQSPRHLIKEKRETATLKCYPIPRHDTVYWYQQGPGQDPQFLISFYEKMQSDKGSIPDRFSAQQFSDYHSELNMSSLELGDSALYFCASSKVMDTEAFFGQGTRLTVV.

Written as DNA, the CDR3 is TGCAGCGCCGAGGGACAGGGAGGAATCAGCACTGAAGCTTTCTTT. Translation: CSAEGQGGISTEAFF. V is TRBV29-1 and J is TRBJ1-1, with TRBD1 matching 9 bases. V shed 7 bases and J 4 bases; nucleotides not matched to a gene: 13. The germline V gene has CDR1 SQVTM and CDR2 ANQGSEA. The CDR3 is 15 amino acids.